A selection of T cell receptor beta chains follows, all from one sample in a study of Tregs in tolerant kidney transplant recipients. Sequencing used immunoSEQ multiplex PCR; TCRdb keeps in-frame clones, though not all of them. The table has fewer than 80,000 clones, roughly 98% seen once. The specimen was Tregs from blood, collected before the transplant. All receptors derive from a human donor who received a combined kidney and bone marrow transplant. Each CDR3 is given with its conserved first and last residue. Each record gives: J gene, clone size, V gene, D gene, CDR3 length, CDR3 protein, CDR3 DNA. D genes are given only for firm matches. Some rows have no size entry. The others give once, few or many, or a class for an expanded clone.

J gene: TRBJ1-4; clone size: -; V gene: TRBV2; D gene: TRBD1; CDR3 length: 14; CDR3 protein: CASNDRDFGGILFF; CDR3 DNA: TGTGCCAGCAATGACAGGGACTTTGGCGGAATACTGTTTTTT
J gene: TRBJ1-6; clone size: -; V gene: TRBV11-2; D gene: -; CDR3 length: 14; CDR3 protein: CASSLYREISPLHF; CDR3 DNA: TGTGCCAGCAGCTTATACAGGGAGATTTCACCCCTCCACTTT
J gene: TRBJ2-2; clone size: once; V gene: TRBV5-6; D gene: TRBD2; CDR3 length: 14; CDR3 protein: CASSRAGGPGELFF; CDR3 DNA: TGTGCCAGCAGCAGAGCGGGGGGCCCCGGGGAGCTGTTTTTT
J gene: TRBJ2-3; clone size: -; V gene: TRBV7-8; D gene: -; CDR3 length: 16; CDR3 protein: CASSLGPEFGADTQYF; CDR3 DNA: TGTGCCAGCAGCTTAGGTCCGGAGTTTGGCGCAGATACGCAGTATTTT
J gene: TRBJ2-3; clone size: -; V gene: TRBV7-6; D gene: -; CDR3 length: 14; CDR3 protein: CASSAAYRVDTQYF; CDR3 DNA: TGTGCCAGCAGCGCCGCGTATCGAGTTGATACGCAGTATTTT
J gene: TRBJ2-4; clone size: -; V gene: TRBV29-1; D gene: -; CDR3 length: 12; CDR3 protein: CSVQGGPNIQYF; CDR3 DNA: TGCAGCGTTCAGGGGGGCCCAAACATTCAGTACTTC
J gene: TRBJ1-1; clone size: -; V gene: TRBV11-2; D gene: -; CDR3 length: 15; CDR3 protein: CASSLAIGSGTEAFF; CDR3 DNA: TGTGCCAGCAGCTTAGCTATAGGCTCGGGCACTGAAGCTTTCTTT
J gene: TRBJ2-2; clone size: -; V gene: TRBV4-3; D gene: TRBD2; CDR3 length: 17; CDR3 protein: CASSQDGASGSVRELFF; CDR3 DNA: TGCGCCAGCAGCCAAGATGGGGCTAGCGGGAGTGTAAGGGAGCTGTTTTTT
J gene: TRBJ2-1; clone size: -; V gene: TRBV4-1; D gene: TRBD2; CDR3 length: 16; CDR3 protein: CASSQVRGSSYNEQFF; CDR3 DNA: TGCGCCAGCAGCCAAGTGCGGGGGAGCTCCTACAATGAGCAGTTCTTC
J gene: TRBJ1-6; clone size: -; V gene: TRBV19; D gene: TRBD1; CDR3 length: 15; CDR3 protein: CASSFRDRWNSPLHF; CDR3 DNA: TGTGCCAGTAGTTTCCGGGACAGGTGGAATTCACCCCTCCACTTT
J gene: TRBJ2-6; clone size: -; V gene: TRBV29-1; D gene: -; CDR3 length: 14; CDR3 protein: CSVDGEAGANVLTF; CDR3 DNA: TGCAGCGTTGACGGGGAGGCTGGGGCCAACGTCCTGACTTTC
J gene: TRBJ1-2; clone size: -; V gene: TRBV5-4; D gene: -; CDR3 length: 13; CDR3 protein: CASTREGNYGYTF; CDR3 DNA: TGTGCCAGCACTAGGGAGGGCAACTATGGCTACACCTTC
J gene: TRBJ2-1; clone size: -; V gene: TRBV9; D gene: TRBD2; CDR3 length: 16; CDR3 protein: CASSVGGLAGGCEQFF; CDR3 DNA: TGTGCCAGCAGCGTAGGTGGACTAGCGGGAGGGTGTGAGCAGTTCTTC
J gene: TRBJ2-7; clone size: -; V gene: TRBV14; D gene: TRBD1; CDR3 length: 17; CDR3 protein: CASSQDRGRGFPYEQYF; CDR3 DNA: TGTGCCAGCAGCCAAGATAGGGGCAGGGGGTTTCCCTACGAGCAGTACTTC
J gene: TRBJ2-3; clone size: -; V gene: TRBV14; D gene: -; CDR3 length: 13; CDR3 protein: CASSQVRDDTQYF; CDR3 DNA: TGTGCCAGCAGCCAAGTACGCGATGATACGCAGTATTTT
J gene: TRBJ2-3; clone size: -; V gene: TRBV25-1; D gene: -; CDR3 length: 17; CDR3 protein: CASSELIGREVADTQYF; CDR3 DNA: TGTGCCAGCAGTGAATTAATCGGCAGGGAGGTAGCAGATACGCAGTATTTT
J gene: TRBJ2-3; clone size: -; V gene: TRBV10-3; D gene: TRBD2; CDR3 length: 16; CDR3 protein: CAIKGLAGSHTDTQYF; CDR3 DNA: TGTGCCATCAAAGGACTAGCGGGATCACACACAGATACGCAGTATTTT
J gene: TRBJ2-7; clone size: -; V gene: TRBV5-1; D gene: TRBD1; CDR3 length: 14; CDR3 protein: CASSSRRQGHEQYF; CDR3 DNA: TGCGCCAGCAGCTCGCGGCGACAGGGACACGAGCAGTACTTC
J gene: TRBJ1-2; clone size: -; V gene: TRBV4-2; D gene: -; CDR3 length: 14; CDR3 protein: CASSQDWGRDGYTF; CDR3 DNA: TGTGCCAGCAGCCAAGATTGGGGGCGCGATGGCTACACCTTC
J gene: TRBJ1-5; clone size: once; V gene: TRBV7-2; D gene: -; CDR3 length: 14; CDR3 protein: CASSLGVRGQPQHF; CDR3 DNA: TGTGCCAGCAGCTTAGGAGTCAGGGGACAGCCCCAGCATTTT
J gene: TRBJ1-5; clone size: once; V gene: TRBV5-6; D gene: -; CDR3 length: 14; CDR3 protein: CASSYVRGKQPQHF; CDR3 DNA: TGTGCCAGCAGCTACGTTCGGGGTAAGCAGCCCCAGCATTTT
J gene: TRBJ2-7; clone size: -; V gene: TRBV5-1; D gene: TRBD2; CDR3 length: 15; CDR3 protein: CASSLDTAGDYEQYF; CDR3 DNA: TGCGCCAGCAGCTTGGACACCGCGGGGGACTACGAGCAGTACTTC
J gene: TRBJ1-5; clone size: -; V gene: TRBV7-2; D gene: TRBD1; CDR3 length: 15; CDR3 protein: CASSLEGTGNQPQHF; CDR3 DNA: TGTGCCAGCAGCTTAGAAGGGACAGGGAATCAGCCCCAGCATTTT
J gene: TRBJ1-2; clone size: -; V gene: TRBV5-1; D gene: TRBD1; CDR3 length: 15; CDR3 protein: CASSLDRGPLYGYTF; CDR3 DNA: TGCGCCAGCAGCTTGGACAGGGGGCCTTTGTATGGCTACACCTTC
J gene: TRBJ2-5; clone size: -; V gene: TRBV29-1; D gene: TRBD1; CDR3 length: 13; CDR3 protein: CSVGTGGRETQYF; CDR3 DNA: TGCAGCGTAGGGACAGGGGGAAGAGAGACCCAGTACTTC
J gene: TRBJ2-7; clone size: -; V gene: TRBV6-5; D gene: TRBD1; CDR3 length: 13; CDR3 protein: CASSRGTVYEQYF; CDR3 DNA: TGTGCCAGCAGCCGAGGGACAGTCTACGAGCAGTACTTC
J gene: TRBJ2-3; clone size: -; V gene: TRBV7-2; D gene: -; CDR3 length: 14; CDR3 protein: CASSWAAGTDTQYF; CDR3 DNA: TGTGCCAGCAGCTGGGCGGCGGGAACAGATACGCAGTATTTT
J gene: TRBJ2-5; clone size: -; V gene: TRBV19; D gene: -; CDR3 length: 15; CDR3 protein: CASSTGTLKRETQYF; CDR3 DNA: TGTGCCAGTAGTACCGGGACACTTAAACGGGAGACCCAGTACTTC
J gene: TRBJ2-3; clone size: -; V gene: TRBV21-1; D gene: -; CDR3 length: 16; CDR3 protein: CASSKGGRVNTDTQYF; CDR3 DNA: TGTGCCAGCAGCAAAGGAGGGAGGGTTAACACAGATACGCAGTATTTT
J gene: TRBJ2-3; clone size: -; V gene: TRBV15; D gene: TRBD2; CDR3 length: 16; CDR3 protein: CATSRNSGRGTDTQYF; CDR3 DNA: TGTGCCACCAGCAGAAACAGCGGGAGGGGCACAGATACGCAGTATTTT
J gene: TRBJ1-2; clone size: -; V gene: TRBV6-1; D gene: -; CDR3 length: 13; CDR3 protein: CASERGRNYGYTF; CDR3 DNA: TGTGCCAGCGAGCGGGGGAGGAACTATGGCTACACCTTC
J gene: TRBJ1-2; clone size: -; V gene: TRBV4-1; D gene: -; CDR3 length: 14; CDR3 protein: CASSQTENLYGYTF; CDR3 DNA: TGCGCCAGCAGCCAAACCGAGAACCTCTATGGCTACACCTTC
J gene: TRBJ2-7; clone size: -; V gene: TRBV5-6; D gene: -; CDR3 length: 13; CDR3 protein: CASSFGGSYEQYF; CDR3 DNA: TGTGCCAGCAGCTTTGGCGGCTCCTACGAGCAGTACTTC
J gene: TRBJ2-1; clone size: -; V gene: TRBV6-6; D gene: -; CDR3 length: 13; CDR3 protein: CASSSGSYNEQFF; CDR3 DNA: TGTGCCAGCAGTTCCGGGTCCTACAATGAGCAGTTCTTC
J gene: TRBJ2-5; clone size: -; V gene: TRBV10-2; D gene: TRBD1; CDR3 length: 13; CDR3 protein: CASSRGRGETQYF; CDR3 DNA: TGCGCCAGCAGCAGGGGGCGAGGAGAGACCCAGTACTTC
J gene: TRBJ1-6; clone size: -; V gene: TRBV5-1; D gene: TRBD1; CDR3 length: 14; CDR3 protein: CASSAGTDYSPLHF; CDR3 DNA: TGCGCCAGCAGCGCCGGGACAGACTATTCACCCCTCCACTTT
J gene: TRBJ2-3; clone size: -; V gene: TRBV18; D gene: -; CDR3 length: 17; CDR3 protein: CASSNRWGSFFQDTQYF; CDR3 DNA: TGTGCCAGCTCCAACAGGTGGGGATCGTTCTTTCAAGATACGCAGTATTTT
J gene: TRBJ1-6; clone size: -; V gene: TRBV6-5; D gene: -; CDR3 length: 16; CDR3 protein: CASSWSWGEYNSPLHF; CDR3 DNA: TGTGCCAGCAGTTGGTCCTGGGGGGAATATAATTCACCCCTCCACTTT
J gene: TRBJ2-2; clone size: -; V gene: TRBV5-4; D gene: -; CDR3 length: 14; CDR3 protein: CASSLPSNTGELFF; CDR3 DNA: TGTGCCAGCAGCTTGCCCTCGAACACCGGGGAGCTGTTTTTT
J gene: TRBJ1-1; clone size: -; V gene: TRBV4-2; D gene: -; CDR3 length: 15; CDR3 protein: CASSQDVQGGTEAFF; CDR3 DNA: TGTGCCAGCAGCCAAGATGTTCAGGGAGGGACTGAAGCTTTCTTT
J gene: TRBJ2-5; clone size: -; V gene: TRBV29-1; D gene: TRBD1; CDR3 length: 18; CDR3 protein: CSVQRPGQGTGRGETQYF; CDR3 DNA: TGCAGCGTCCAAAGACCGGGACAGGGTACGGGGAGGGGAGAGACCCAGTACTTC
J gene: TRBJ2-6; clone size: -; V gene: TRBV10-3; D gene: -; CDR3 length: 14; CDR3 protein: CATRSIAGANVLTF; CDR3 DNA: TGTGCCACCCGTTCGATAGCTGGGGCCAACGTCCTGACTTTC
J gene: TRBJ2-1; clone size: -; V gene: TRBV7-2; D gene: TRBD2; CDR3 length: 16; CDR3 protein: CASSLLLGLAGAEQFF; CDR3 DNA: TGTGCCAGCAGCCTACTACTAGGACTAGCGGGGGCTGAGCAGTTCTTC
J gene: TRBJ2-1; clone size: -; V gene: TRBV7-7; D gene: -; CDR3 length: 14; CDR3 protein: CASSFSSNYNEQFF; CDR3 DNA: TGTGCCAGCAGCTTTAGTTCTAACTACAATGAGCAGTTCTTC
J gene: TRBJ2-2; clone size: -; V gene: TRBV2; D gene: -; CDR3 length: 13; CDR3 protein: CATRGVGTGELFF; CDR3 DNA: TGTGCTACCAGGGGGGTGGGGACCGGGGAGCTGTTTTTT
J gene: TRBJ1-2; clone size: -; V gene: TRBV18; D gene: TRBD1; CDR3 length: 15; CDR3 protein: CASSPEQGIGYGYTF; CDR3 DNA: TGTGCCAGCTCACCAGAACAGGGGATCGGCTATGGCTACACCTTC
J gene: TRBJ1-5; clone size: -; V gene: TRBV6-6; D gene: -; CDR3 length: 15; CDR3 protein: CASSNRRGSNQPQHF; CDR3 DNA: TGTGCCAGCAGTAACCGGAGAGGTAGCAATCAGCCCCAGCATTTT
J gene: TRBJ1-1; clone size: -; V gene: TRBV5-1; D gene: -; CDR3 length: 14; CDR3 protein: CASSPGGVNTEAFF; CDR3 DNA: TGCGCCAGCAGCCCGGGGGGGGTGAACACTGAAGCTTTCTTT
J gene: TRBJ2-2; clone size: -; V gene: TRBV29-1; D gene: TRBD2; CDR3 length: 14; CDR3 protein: CSAQAGANTGELFF; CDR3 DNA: TGCAGCGCCCAGGCGGGAGCGAACACCGGGGAGCTGTTTTTT
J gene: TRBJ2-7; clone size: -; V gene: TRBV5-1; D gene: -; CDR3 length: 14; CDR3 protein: CASSLAVGGYEQYF; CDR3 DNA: TGCGCCAGCAGCTTGGCCGTCGGGGGATACGAGCAGTACTTC
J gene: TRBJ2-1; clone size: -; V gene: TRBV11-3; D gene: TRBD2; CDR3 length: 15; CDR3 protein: CASSLIRLAHNEQFF; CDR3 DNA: TGTGCCAGCAGTTTGATCCGACTAGCCCACAATGAGCAGTTCTTC
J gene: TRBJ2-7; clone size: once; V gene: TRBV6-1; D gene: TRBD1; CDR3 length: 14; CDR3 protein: CASRSAGGTYEQYF; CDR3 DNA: TGTGCCAGCAGGTCCGCAGGGGGAACCTACGAGCAGTACTTC